This T cell receptor beta chain was profiled in a study of T cells in Graves' hyperthyroidism and ophthalmopathy. CDR1 is MNHEY, CDR2 SVGEGT, per germline. The CDR3 covers 13 residues. V lost 5 bases, J lost 5 bases, and 12 bases lay in between. In its sample, this clonotype was seen many times. Antigen specificity is unknown. Whole-study findings and limits: Ophthalmopathy and stable hyperthyroidism were separated by a 13 V-J model. A median around 5.9 months before onset, the model predicted ophthalmopathy.

Exclusion of patients followed from uncontrolled infection, other autoimmune disease, pregnancy or lactation. PBMCs were sourced from more than 7.5 ml fresh peripheral blood. TCR beta CDR3 region amplification was performed from RNA transcripts. Initially, a first-round RT-PCR of the TCR CDR3 employed the HTBI primer set. One entry per CDR3 protein results from TCRdb running MiXCR on the multiplex PCR reads. The repertoire holds under 500,000 distinct CDR3 sequences, with about 14% as singletons. J is TRBJ1-1 and V is TRBV6-2 or TRBV6-3; tentatively, D is TRBD1 (5 bases). Material: blood. The TCR originated in a man in his fifties with Graves' ophthalmopathy. CDR3 sequence reads: CASSHRKGTEAFF. Here the CDR3 DNA reads TGTGCCAGCAGTCACAGGAAAGGGACTGAAGCTTTCTTT.